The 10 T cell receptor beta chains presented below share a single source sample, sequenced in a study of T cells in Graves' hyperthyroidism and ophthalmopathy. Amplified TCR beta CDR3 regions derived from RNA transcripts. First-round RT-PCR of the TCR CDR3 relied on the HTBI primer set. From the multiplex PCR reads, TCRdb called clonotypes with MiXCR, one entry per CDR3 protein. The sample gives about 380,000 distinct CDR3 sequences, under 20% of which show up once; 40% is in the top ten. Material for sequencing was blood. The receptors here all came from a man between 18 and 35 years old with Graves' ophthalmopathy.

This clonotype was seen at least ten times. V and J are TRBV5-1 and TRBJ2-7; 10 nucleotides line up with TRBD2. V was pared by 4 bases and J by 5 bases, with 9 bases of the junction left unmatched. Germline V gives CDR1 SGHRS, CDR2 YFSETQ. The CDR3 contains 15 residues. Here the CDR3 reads CASSRASGGRNEQYF. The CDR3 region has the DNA TGCGCCAGCAGCCGTGCTAGCGGGGGTCGGAACGAGCAGTACTTC.

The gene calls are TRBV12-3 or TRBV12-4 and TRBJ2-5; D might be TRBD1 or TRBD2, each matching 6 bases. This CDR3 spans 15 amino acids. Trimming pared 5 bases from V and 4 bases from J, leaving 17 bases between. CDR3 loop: CASSELGARGETQYF. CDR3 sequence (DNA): TGTGCCAGCAGTGAACTGGGGGCGCGGGGAGAGACCCAGTACTTC.

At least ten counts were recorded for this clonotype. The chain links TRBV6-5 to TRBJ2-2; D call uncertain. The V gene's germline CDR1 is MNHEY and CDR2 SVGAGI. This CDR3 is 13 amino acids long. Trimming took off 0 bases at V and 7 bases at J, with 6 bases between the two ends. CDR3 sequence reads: CASSYSISGELFF. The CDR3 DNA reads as TGTGCCAGCAGTTACTCGATCAGCGGGGAGCTGTTTTTT.

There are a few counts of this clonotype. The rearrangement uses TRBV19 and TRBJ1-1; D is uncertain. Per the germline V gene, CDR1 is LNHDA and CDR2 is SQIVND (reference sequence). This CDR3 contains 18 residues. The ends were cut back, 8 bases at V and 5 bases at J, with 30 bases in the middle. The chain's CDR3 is CASRSPPGTSGSSTEAFF. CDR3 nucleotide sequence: TGTGCCAGTCGTTCCCCCCCGGGAACGAGCGGGTCGAGTACTGAAGCTTTCTTT.

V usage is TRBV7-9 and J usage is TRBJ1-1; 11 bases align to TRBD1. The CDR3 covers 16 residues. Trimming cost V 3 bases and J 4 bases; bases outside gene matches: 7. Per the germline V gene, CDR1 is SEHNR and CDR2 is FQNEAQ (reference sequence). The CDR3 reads CASSLDPGQGGTEAFF. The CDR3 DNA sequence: TGTGCCAGCAGCTTGGATCCGGGACAGGGGGGCACTGAAGCTTTCTTT. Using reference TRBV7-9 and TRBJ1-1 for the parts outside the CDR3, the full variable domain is DTGVSQNPRHKITKRGQNVTFRCDPISEHNRLYWYRQTLGQGPEFLTYFQNEAQLEKSRLLSDRFSAERPKGSFSTLEIQRTEQGDSAMYLCASSLDPGQGGTEAFFGQGTRLTVV.

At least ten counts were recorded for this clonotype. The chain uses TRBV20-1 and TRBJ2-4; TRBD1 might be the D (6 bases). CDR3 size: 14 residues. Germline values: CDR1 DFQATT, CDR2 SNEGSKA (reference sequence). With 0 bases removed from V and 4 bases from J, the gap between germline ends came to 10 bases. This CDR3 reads CSAREWTAKNIQYF. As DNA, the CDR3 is TGCAGTGCTAGAGAGTGGACAGCTAAAAACATTCAGTACTTC.

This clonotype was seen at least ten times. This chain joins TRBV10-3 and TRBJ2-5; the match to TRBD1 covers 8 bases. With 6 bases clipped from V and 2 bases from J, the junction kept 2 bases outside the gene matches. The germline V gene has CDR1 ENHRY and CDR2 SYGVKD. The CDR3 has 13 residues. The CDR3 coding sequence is TGTGCCATCAGGGGACAGGTTCAAGAGACCCAGTACTTC. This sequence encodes CAIRGQVQETQYF.

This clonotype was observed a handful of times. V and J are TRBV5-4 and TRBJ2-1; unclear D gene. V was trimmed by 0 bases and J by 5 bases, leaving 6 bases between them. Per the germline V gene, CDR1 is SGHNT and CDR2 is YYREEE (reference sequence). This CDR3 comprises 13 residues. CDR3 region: CASSLGANNEQFF. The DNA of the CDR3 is TGTGCCAGCAGCTTGGGGGCCAACAATGAGCAGTTCTTC.

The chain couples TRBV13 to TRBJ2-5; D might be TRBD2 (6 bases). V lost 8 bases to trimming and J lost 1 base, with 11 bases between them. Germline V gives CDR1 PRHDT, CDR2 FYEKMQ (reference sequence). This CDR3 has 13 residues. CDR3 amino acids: CASRSTSQETQYF. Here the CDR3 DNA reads TGTGCCAGCCGCTCGACTAGCCAAGAGACCCAGTACTTC.

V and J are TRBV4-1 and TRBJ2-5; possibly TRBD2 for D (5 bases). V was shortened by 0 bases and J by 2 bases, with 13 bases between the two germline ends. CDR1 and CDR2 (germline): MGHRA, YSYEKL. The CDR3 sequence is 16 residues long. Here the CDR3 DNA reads TGCGCCAGCAGCCAAGAGACTAACTTCCTGCAAGAGACCCAGTACTTC. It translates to CASSQETNFLQETQYF.